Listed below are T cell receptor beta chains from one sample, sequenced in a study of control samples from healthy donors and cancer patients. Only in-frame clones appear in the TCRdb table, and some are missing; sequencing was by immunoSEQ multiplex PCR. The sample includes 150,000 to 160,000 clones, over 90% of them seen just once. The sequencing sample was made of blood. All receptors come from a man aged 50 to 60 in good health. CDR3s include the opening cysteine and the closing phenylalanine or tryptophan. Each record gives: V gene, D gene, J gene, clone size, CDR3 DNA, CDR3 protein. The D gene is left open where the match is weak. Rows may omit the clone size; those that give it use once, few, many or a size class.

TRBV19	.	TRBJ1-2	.	TGTGCCAGTAGTATAACCCCCCGCACAAGCAACTATGGCTACACCTTC	CASSITPRTSNYGYTF
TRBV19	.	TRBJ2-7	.	TGTGCCAGTTCCGGGATCTCCACCTACGAGCAGTACTTC	CASSGISTYEQYF
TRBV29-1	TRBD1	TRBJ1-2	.	TGCAGCGTTGAAAAAGGATCGACAGGGGTCTATGGCTACACCTTC	CSVEKGSTGVYGYTF
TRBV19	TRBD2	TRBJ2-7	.	TGTGCCAGTAGTTTGAGCGGGAGCCACTCCTACGAGCAGTACTTC	CASSLSGSHSYEQYF
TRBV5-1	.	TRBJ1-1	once	TGCGCCAGCAGCTCCGGCCGGGACTCGGGTCGCGGTGAAGCTTTCTTT	CASSSGRDSGRGEAFF
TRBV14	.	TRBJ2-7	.	TGTGCCAGCAGCGCCGGACAGTACGAGCAGTACTTC	CASSAGQYEQYF
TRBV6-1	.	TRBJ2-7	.	TGTGCCAGCAGTGAAAAAGGACGTGGCGAGCAGTACTTC	CASSEKGRGEQYF
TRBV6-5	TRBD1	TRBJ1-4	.	TGTGCCAGCAGTTACTCGGCCGGACAGGGCGATGAAAAACTGTTTTTT	CASSYSAGQGDEKLFF
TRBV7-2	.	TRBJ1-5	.	TGTGCCAGCAGCTTAGAGGGTTTTGGAGTATGGGAGCCCCAGCATTTT	CASSLEGFGVWEPQHF
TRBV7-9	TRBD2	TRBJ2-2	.	TGTGCCAGCAGCCGAGCGGGAGGGCCAGGCACCGGGGAGCTGTTTTTT	CASSRAGGPGTGELFF
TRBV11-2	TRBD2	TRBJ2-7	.	TGTGCCAGCAGCTTGGGACTAGCGGGAAGTTACGAGCAGTACTTC	CASSLGLAGSYEQYF
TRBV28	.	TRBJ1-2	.	TGTGCCAGCATGGGCAGCTTTAACTATGGCTACACCTTC	CASMGSFNYGYTF
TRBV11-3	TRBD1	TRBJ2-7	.	TGTGCCAGCAAAGAGGGTGGGAGAACCGACAGGGGCGTTTATCCCTACGAGCAGTACTTC	CASKEGGRTDRGVYPYEQYF
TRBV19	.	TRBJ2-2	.	TGTGCCAGTAGTTATGACAGATACACCGGGGAGCTGTTTTTT	CASSYDRYTGELFF
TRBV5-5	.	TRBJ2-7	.	TGTGCCAGCAGCCACGGGCTGATGAGCTCCTACGAGCAGTACTTC	CASSHGLMSSYEQYF
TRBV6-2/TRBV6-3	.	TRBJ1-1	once	TGTGCCAGCAGCCGACCTACACAGAGTAAAGCTTTCTTT	CASSRPTQSKAFF
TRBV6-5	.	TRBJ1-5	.	TGTGCCAGCAGACTTAATAGCAATCAGCCCCAGCATTTT	CASRLNSNQPQHF
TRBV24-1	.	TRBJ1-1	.	TGTGCCACCAGTGATGGGGACGGGGGGGCTTTTGAAGCTTTCTTT	CATSDGDGGAFEAFF
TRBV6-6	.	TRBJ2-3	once	TGTGCCAGCAGTTACCCCGGAACTGTCACAGATACGCAGTATTTT	CASSYPGTVTDTQYF
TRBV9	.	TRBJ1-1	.	TGTGCCAGCAGCGGCCGACAGGAGAACACTGAAGCTTTCTTT	CASSGRQENTEAFF
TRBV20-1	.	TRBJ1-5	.	TGCAGTGCTAGTAAGGACAGTTATAGCAATCAGCCCCAGCATTTT	CSASKDSYSNQPQHF
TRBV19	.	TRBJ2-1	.	TGTGCCAGTAGTAGCCGGGACACCTCCTACAATGAGCAGTTCTTC	CASSSRDTSYNEQFF
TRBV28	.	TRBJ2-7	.	TGTGCCAGCAGTAACGGGCCCCCTAACTACGAGCAGTACTTC	CASSNGPPNYEQYF
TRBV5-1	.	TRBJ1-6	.	TGCGCCAGCAGCTCGAGCGACAGGTATACACCCCTCCACTTT	CASSSSDRYTPLHF
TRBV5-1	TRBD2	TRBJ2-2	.	TGCGCCAGCAGCTCCGGCTATAGCGGGAGTATCGGGGAGCTGTTTTTT	CASSSGYSGSIGELFF
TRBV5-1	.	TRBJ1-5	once	TGCGCCAGCAGCTTGGAGGGACGTAGCAATCAGCCCCAGCATTTT	CASSLEGRSNQPQHF
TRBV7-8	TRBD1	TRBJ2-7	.	TGTGCCAGCAGCTTACTTGACAGGGGACGGGGCGAGCAGTACTTC	CASSLLDRGRGEQYF
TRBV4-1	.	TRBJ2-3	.	TGCGCCAGCAGCCGAGGGGACTTGAAGGGTGATACGCAGTATTTT	CASSRGDLKGDTQYF
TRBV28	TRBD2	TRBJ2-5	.	TGTGCCAGCAGTCATCCCCCCCGCGGGAGCGGAGAGACCCAGTACTTC	CASSHPPRGSGETQYF
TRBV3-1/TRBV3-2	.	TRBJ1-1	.	TGTGCCAGCAGCCAAAGCGACCTTATGAACACTGAAGCTTTCTTT	CASSQSDLMNTEAFF
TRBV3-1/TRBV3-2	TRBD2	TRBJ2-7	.	TGTGCCAGCAGCCCCGGTATTAGCGGGCAACTGAAGGGCTCCTACGAGCAGTACTTC	CASSPGISGQLKGSYEQYF
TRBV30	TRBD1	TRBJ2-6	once	TGTGCCTCTCCGACAGGGGCGAGTTCTGGGGCCAACGTCCTGACTTTC	CASPTGASSGANVLTF
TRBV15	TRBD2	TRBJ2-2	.	TGTGCCACAAATAGCGGGGCGAACACCGGGGAGCTGTTTTTT	CATNSGANTGELFF
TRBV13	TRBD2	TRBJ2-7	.	TGTGCCAGCAGCTTAGGTTATAGCGGGAACTCCTACGAGCAGTACTTC	CASSLGYSGNSYEQYF
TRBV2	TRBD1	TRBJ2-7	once	TGTGCCAGCAGTAGGGACAGGCTCCTTTCCTACGAGCAGTACTTC	CASSRDRLLSYEQYF
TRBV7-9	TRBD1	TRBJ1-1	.	TGTGCCAGCAGCTCCCGACAGGGATTCACTGAAGCTTTCTTT	CASSSRQGFTEAFF